The present TCR beta chain was sequenced within a study of T cell responses to AZD1222 COVID-19 vaccine. The table came from immunoSEQ multiplex PCR; TCRdb's copy has only in-frame clones and leaves some out. Of approximately 84,000 clones listed, 70% to 90% are singletons. CDR1 is LGHNA, CDR2 YNFKEQ, per germline. This CDR3 is built from 14 residues. Trimming pared 3 bases from V and 8 bases from J, leaving 16 bases between. Sequenced material: peripheral blood, taken 28 days after the second AZD1222 dose. This receptor was taken from an adult who received the AZD1222 COVID-19 vaccine. The V call is TRBV4-2, the J call TRBJ1-2, with a possible D match to TRBD1 (6 bases). CDR3 DNA: TGTGCCAGCAGCCAGGGACCGACAGGCCTCGGCTACACCTTC. Translated, it gives CASSQGPTGLGYTF.